The present T cell receptor beta chain was sequenced within a study of blood T cell repertoires in COVID-19. Overall study context: Donors in the United States, Italy and Spain gave samples during acute or convalescent COVID-19. Nucleic acid was either cDNA or gDNA, and it came from T cells, B-cell-depleted T cells, or PBMCs.

The assay was immunoSEQ multiplex PCR, and TCRdb's table has in-frame clones only and misses some. The sample yields roughly 410,000 clones, about 89% seen once. While infection was still active, Seattle patients were enrolled and then followed longitudinally. Trimming removed 0 bases from V and 5 bases from J; junction bases left unmatched: 6. The CDR3 loop spans 15 amino acids. The V gene's germline CDR1 is SGDLS and CDR2 YYNGEE. This clonotype was obtained from a woman aged 40 to 50 with COVID-19, enrolled during active disease. The chain carries TRBV9 and TRBJ2-7; 9 bases match TRBD1. Input material: peripheral blood. CDR3 coding DNA: TGTGCCAGCAGCGTAGAACAGGGGGCGCGGGACGAGCAGTACTTC. Protein product: CASSVEQGARDEQYF.